The 15 T cell receptor beta chains given below trace back to one sample, sequenced in a study of cytomegalovirus exposure and HLA in healthy donors. PCR primers comprised 60 Vbeta and 13 Jbeta primers. Assay used: immunoSEQ multiplex PCR; TCRdb lists only in-frame clones, some missing. The sample includes about 180,000 clones, more than 75% of them seen just once. Input material: PBMCs. The source of these receptors is a woman in her 30s in good health and CMV-seropositive.

This clone was detected once. The gene calls are TRBV11-2 and TRBJ1-6; maybe TRBD1 (6 bases). V gave up 3 bases and J gave up 9 bases, with 18 bases separating them. Germline V gene data show CDR1 as SGHAT and CDR2 as FQNNGV. There are 16 residues in the CDR3. The CDR3 sequence is CASSFARQAVGSPLHF. In DNA form, the CDR3 reads TGTGCCAGCAGCTTTGCACGACAGGCCGTGGGTTCACCCCTCCACTTT. The full variable domain, completed using reference TRBV11-2 and TRBJ1-6, is EAGVAQSPRYKIIEKRQSVAFWCNPISGHATLYWYQQILGQGPKLLIQFQNNGVVDDSQLPKDRFSAERLKGVDSTLKIQPAKLEDSAVYLCASSFARQAVGSPLHFGNGTRLTVT.

The chain recombines TRBV5-1 with TRBJ2-3; TRBD2 matches 10 bases. The CDR3 is 19 residues long. Germline trimming cut 0 bases from V and 0 bases from J; bases unmatched to any gene: 10. Germline V gene lookup returns CDR1 SGHRS and CDR2 YFSETQ. The CDR3 DNA follows: TGCGCCAGCAGCTTGGGGACTAAGCGGGGGGGCCTTAGCACAGATACGCAGTATTTT. Residues: CASSLGTKRGGLSTDTQYF.

This clone has a handful of counts. This chain links TRBV6-1 with TRBJ1-2; D is ambiguous. V shed 0 bases and J shed 8 bases, with 22 bases lying between them. CDR3 length: 17 residues. From germline, CDR1 is MNHNS and CDR2 SASEGT. CDR3 amino acids: CASSEALGAGDREGYTF. The CDR3 nucleotides read TGTGCCAGCAGTGAAGCGCTTGGAGCAGGTGACCGGGAAGGCTACACCTTC.

This chain joins TRBV13 and TRBJ1-4, with TRBD1 identical over 8 bases. Germline lookup yields CDR1 PRHDT and CDR2 FYEKMQ (reference sequence). This CDR3 is built from 12 residues. V lost 5 bases, J lost 13 bases, and 6 bases stayed unmatched. The CDR3 DNA follows: TGTGCCAGCAGCCTCGGACAGGGAAGACTGTTTTTT. It specifies CASSLGQGRLFF.

The rearrangement uses TRBV7-8 and TRBJ2-7; TRBD1 matches at 8 bases. The CDR3 runs 15 residues. Trimming at V came to 3 bases and at J to 3 bases, leaving 7 bases not matched to a gene. Looked up from germline, CDR1 is SGHVS and CDR2 is FQNEAQ. CDR3 residues: CASSLPQGVDYEQYF. CDR3 sequence (DNA): TGTGCCAGCAGCTTGCCACAGGGGGTGGACTACGAGCAGTACTTC.

J is TRBJ2-7 and V is TRBV28, with 8 bases fitting TRBD1. The CDR3 contains 12 residues. CDR1 and CDR2 (germline): MDHEN, SYDVKM. V lost 10 bases, J lost 4 bases, and 6 bases stayed unmatched. The CDR3 here is CATTGGIYEQYF. In DNA form, the CDR3 reads TGTGCCACTACAGGGGGGATTTACGAGCAGTACTTC.

This clone occurred a few times. CDR3 residues: CAETAGTDPYNSPLHF. The CDR3 DNA is TGTGCCGAAACCGCCGGGACAGACCCATATAATTCACCCCTCCACTTT. The rearrangement joins TRBV28 to TRBJ1-6; TRBD1 aligns across 7 bases. This CDR3 region has 16 residues. CDR1 is MDHEN and CDR2 is SYDVKM in the germline V gene. Germline trimming cut 11 bases from V and 4 bases from J; bases unmatched to any gene: 14. Complete variable domain (other parts from reference TRBV28 and TRBJ1-6): DVKVTQSSRYLVKRTGEKVFLECVQDMDHENMFWYRQDPGLGLRLIYFSYDVKMKEKGDIPEGYSVSREKKERFSLILESASTNQTSMYLCAETAGTDPYNSPLHFGNGTRLTVT.

This clone was seen a single time. J is TRBJ2-7 and V is TRBV10-3; weak D call: TRBD2 (6 bases). Trimming took off 8 bases at V and 3 bases at J, with 11 bases between the two ends. This CDR3 spans 12 amino acids. In germline, CDR1 is ENHRY, CDR2 SYGVKD. The CDR3 protein is CAIRRGGYEQYF. The CDR3 DNA follows: TGTGCCATCCGGAGGGGAGGCTACGAGCAGTACTTC.

The chain has TRBV7-2 and TRBJ2-7; 9 nucleotides align to TRBD1. This CDR3 is built from 14 residues. J was trimmed by 5 bases and V by 4 bases; bases with no gene match: 6. Germline V CDR1 and CDR2: SGHTA, FQGNSA. The CDR3 is CASSSQDRGHEQYF. CDR3 DNA: TGTGCCAGCAGCTCGCAGGACAGGGGTCACGAGCAGTACTTC.

J is TRBJ2-2 and V is TRBV11-2, with TRBD2 identical over 8 bases. Germline-derived CDR1 and CDR2 are SGHAT and FQNNGV. Losses at the gene ends were 1 base for V and 1 base for J; bases not matched to a gene: 2. This CDR3 is 16 amino acids long. CDR3 DNA: TGTGCCAGCAGCTTAGCGGCGGGGGGGAACACCGGGGAGCTGTTTTTT. It specifies CASSLAAGGNTGELFF.

This clone was detected only a few times. The J gene is TRBJ2-3, the V gene TRBV5-1; TRBD2 matches 9 bases. CDR1 SGHRS and CDR2 YFSETQ come from the germline V gene. The CDR3 has 18 residues. Trimming took 1 base from V and 0 from J; bases not matched to a gene: 9. The chain's CDR3 is CASSLSEGGGASTDTQYF. CDR3 DNA sequence: TGCGCCAGCAGCTTGTCGGAGGGCGGGGGGGCTAGCACAGATACGCAGTATTTT.

CDR3 in DNA: TGTGCCAGTAGTATCCAGCGGGGGCCCTACAATGAGCAGTTCTTC. It specifies CASSIQRGPYNEQFF. V usage is TRBV19 and J usage is TRBJ2-1, with 8 bases lining up with TRBD2. The V gene's germline CDR1 is LNHDA and CDR2 SQIVND (reference sequence). V shed 3 bases and J 2 bases; nucleotides not matched to a gene: 3. The CDR3 has 15 residues.

This clone was seen only a few times. V gene TRBV4-3 combines with J gene TRBJ2-7; a possible D gene is TRBD1 (5 bases). This CDR3 region has 13 residues. The V end was cut by 1 base, the J end by 4 bases, with 8 bases between. Germline CDR1 LGHNA, CDR2 YSLEER. The CDR3 loop reads CASSQGRAYEQYF. The CDR3 nucleotides read TGCGCCAGCAGCCAAGGCAGGGCTTACGAGCAGTACTTC.

The chain carries TRBV11-2 and TRBJ2-6; D is ambiguous. The CDR3 consists of 14 residues. The germline CDR1 and CDR2 sequences are SGHAT and FQNNGV. Trimming removed 2 bases at V and 4 bases at J, with 6 bases between. The CDR3 protein is CASSLSAGANVLTF. CDR3 bases: TGTGCCAGCAGCTTAAGTGCGGGGGCCAACGTCCTGACTTTC.

The rearrangement links TRBV28 to TRBJ2-1; 7 positions agree with TRBD2. This CDR3 is built from 15 residues. The V and J ends lost 3 bases and 3 bases, in that order; junction bases with no gene match: 5. Germline V gene data show CDR1 as MDHEN and CDR2 as SYDVKM. The DNA of the CDR3 is TGTGCCAGCAGTTTCCTCGCGGGGGTCTACAATGAGCAGTTCTTC. It translates to CASSFLAGVYNEQFF.